The 25 T cell receptor beta chains below were found in one sample sequenced in a study of cytomegalovirus exposure and HLA in healthy donors. A multiplex PCR was run with 60 Vbeta primers and 13 Jbeta primers. Sequencing used immunoSEQ multiplex PCR; TCRdb keeps in-frame clones, though not all of them. The repertoire includes under 150,000 clones, 80% to 90% of them detected once, and about 11% sits in the top ten. Material for sequencing was PBMCs. The receptors derive from a male donor in good health and CMV-seropositive.

The chain has TRBV4-2 and TRBJ2-1, with TRBD2 identical over 8 bases. With V trimmed by 4 bases and J by 10 bases, 6 bases remained unmatched. This CDR3 contains 13 residues. Per the germline V gene, CDR1 is LGHNA and CDR2 is YNFKEQ. Written as DNA, the CDR3 is TGTGCCAGCAGCCCACTGGTAGCGGGGGAGCAGTTCTTC. It codes for CASSPLVAGEQFF.

This sequence joins TRBV28 and TRBJ2-5; possible D gene TRBD2, 6 bases. The closer fit of TRBJ2-7 to the DNA end suggests the J call may be wrong. The CDR3 extends over 14 amino acids. CDR1 and CDR2 (germline): MDHEN, SYDVKM. This chain's CDR3 is CATRGPTRLYEQYF. The DNA of the CDR3 is TGTGCCACCCGGGGTCCGACTAGACTTTACGAGCAGTACTTC.

V is TRBV7-8 and J is TRBJ1-2; 9 nucleotides align to TRBD1. CDR1 is SGHVS, CDR2 FQNEAQ, per germline. V lost 5 bases and J lost 0; bases outside the gene matches: 4. This CDR3 has 15 amino acids. For the CDR3, the DNA is TGTGCCAGCAGCCCGGGACAGGGATCTAACTATGGCTACACCTTC. This sequence encodes CASSPGQGSNYGYTF.

J is TRBJ2-1 and V is TRBV5-1; 11 nucleotides match TRBD2. The CDR3 spans 15 residues. Trimming took 4 bases from V and 7 from J; bases not matched to a gene: 7. The germline CDR1 and CDR2 sequences are SGHRS and YFSETQ. CDR3 residues: CASSLYSGRGNEQFF. In DNA form, the CDR3 reads TGCGCCAGCAGCCTATATAGCGGGAGGGGGAATGAGCAGTTCTTC. The complete variable domain, with remaining parts taken from reference TRBV5-1 and TRBJ2-1, reads KAGVTQTPRYLIKTRGQQVTLSCSPISGHRSVSWYQQTPGQGLQFLFEYFSETQRNKGNFPGRFSGRQFSNSRSEMNVSTLELGDSALYLCASSLYSGRGNEQFFGPGTRLTVL.

The chain couples TRBV5-4 to TRBJ2-5, with D possibly being TRBD1 (5 bases). This CDR3 has 13 residues. With 0 bases removed from V and 5 bases from J, the gap between germline ends came to 8 bases. Germline V CDR1 and CDR2: SGHNT, YYREEE (reference sequence). Written as DNA, the CDR3 is TGTGCCAGCAGCTTGGAGGGGAAGGAGACCCAGTACTTC. The encoded protein is CASSLEGKETQYF.

V gene TRBV28 combines with J gene TRBJ1-1; D not resolved. Trimming stripped 7 bases from V and 4 bases from J, with 7 bases between. The CDR3 consists of 11 residues. CDR1 and CDR2 from the germline V gene are MDHEN and SYDVKM. The chain's CDR3 is CASTTFTEAFF. CDR3 coding DNA: TGTGCCAGCACAACATTCACTGAAGCTTTCTTT. Full variable domain (rest looked up from reference TRBV28 and TRBJ1-1): DVKVTQSSRYLVKRTGEKVFLECVQDMDHENMFWYRQDPGLGLRLIYFSYDVKMKEKGDIPEGYSVSREKKERFSLILESASTNQTSMYLCASTTFTEAFFGQGTRLTVV.

This clone was picked up a small number of times. Germline and junction disagree at one end, which may indicate a read error. The chain links TRBV7-9 to TRBJ1-3; D remains unclear. The CDR3 contains 18 residues. The germline V gene has CDR1 SEHNR and CDR2 FQNEAQ (reference sequence). The DNA for the CDR3 is TGTTCCAGCAGCGCTAGTAGGGAGGCGGTAGTCTCTGGAAACACCATATATTTT. This sequence encodes CSSSASREAVVSGNTIYF.

The chain employs TRBV9 and TRBJ2-3; D may be TRBD1 (6 bases). Germline lookup yields CDR1 SGDLS and CDR2 YYNGEE. This CDR3 comprises 15 residues. The ends were cut back, 4 bases at V and 3 bases at J, with 15 bases in the middle. CDR3 sequence: CASSPNRVMTDTQYF. The DNA of the CDR3 is TGTGCCAGCAGCCCAAACAGGGTAATGACAGATACGCAGTATTTT.

The V call is TRBV12-5, the J call TRBJ1-1, with D unclear. The germline V gene has CDR1 LGHNT and CDR2 FRNRAP. Trimming removed 4 bases at V and 1 base at J, with 10 bases between. This CDR3 has 14 residues. The CDR3 DNA is TGTGCTAGTGGTTCTGGTCGGAGGAACACTGAAGCTTTCTTT. Its translation: CASGSGRRNTEAFF.

The gene calls are TRBV7-2 and TRBJ2-5; 7 bases align to TRBD1. Germline V lookup: CDR1 SGHTA, CDR2 FQGNSA. CDR3 length: 15 amino acids. V dropped 1 base and J dropped 1; count of bases not matched to a gene: 3. This CDR3 reads CASSLEGQPQETQYF. DNA of the CDR3: TGTGCCAGCAGCTTAGAGGGACAGCCCCAAGAGACCCAGTACTTC.

This clone has a single count. This chain joins TRBV19 and TRBJ2-1, with D perhaps TRBD2 (5 bases). This CDR3 has 12 amino acids. Germline V CDR1 and CDR2: LNHDA, SQIVND (reference sequence). V was cut by 6 bases and J by 6 bases, with 9 bases left in between. The CDR3 DNA reads TGTGCCAGTAGGCTAGGAGGCAATGAGCAGTTCTTC. It specifies CASRLGGNEQFF. The whole variable domain, filled in from reference TRBV19 and TRBJ2-1, reads DGGITQSPKYLFRKEGQNVTLSCEQNLNHDAMYWYRQDPGQGLRLIYYSQIVNDFQKGDIAEGYSVSREKKESFPLTVTSAQKNPTAFYLCASRLGGNEQFFGPGTRLTVL.

J is TRBJ2-3 and V is TRBV10-3; D remains ambiguous. With 11 bases removed from V and 1 base from J, the gap between germline ends came to 13 bases. The length of the CDR3 is 13 residues. CDR1 is ENHRY and CDR2 is SYGVKD in the germline V gene. The DNA for the CDR3 is TGTGCCGGCCGAGGCGGCCGCACAGATACGCAGTATTTT. It codes for CAGRGGRTDTQYF.

This clone has just a few counts. The chain recombines TRBV2 with TRBJ2-3; 8 bases are shared with TRBD2. This CDR3 comprises 18 residues. Germline V gene data show CDR1 as SNHLY and CDR2 as FYNNEI. The V segment lost 6 bases and the J segment 0 bases; nucleotides outside the gene matches: 14. The CDR3 nucleotides read TGTGCCAGCAGCGCCACCATTACTAGCGGCTCTAGCACAGATACGCAGTATTTT. Its translation is CASSATITSGSSTDTQYF.

The count of this clone is one. This rearrangement joins TRBV7-9 to TRBJ2-3; maybe TRBD2 (5 bases). In germline, CDR1 is SEHNR, CDR2 FQNEAQ (reference sequence). V lost 1 base, J lost 1 base, and 9 bases lay in between. This CDR3 spans 15 amino acids. The CDR3 coding sequence is TGTGCCAGCAGCTTAGGGCGGACTGGCACAGATACGCAGTATTTT. This sequence encodes CASSLGRTGTDTQYF.

This clone occurred once. The chain has TRBV27 and TRBJ2-7, with D possibly matching TRBD2 (6 bases). Between the trimmed V and J ends, which lost 5 bases and 2 bases, there was a span of 13 bases. Germline values: CDR1 MNHEY, CDR2 SMNVEV (reference sequence). The CDR3 runs to 14 residues. The CDR3 loop reads CASSRGTDAYEQYF. In nucleotides, the CDR3 is TGTGCCAGCAGTCGCGGGACGGATGCCTACGAGCAGTACTTC.

The gene calls are TRBV10-3 and TRBJ2-5, with D unclear. Trimming pared 6 bases from V and 1 base from J, leaving 9 bases between. Germline V lookup: CDR1 ENHRY, CDR2 SYGVKD. CDR3 length equals 13 residues. The CDR3, as DNA: TGTGCCATCAGACAGCTCTCCCAAGAGACCCAGTACTTC. It encodes CAIRQLSQETQYF.

This chain uses TRBV6-5 with TRBJ2-1; tentatively, D is TRBD1 (5 bases). V was pared by 0 bases and J by 5 bases, with 11 bases between. There are 15 residues in the CDR3. Germline loops: CDR1 MNHEY, CDR2 SVGAGI. The CDR3 protein is CASSYSVQGNNEQFF. The CDR3 DNA is TGTGCCAGCAGTTACTCGGTTCAGGGTAACAATGAGCAGTTCTTC.

V is TRBV28 and J is TRBJ2-7, with 7 bases identical to TRBD1. The V and J ends lost 4 bases and 4 bases, in that order; junction bases with no gene match: 7. CDR3 length: 14 amino acids. The germline V gene has CDR1 MDHEN and CDR2 SYDVKM. The CDR3 bases are TGTGCCAGCAGTTCGCCGACAGGGTGGTACGAGCAGTACTTC. This gives the protein CASSSPTGWYEQYF.

The chain links TRBV5-3 to TRBJ1-5; TRBD1 aligns across 8 bases. TRBV5-3 carries the ORF label, with uncertain function. The junction had 9 bases not matched to a gene; V was cut back by 4 bases and J by 3 bases. The CDR3 consists of 16 residues. The CDR3 is CARSDRDRPVNQPQHF. The CDR3 nucleotides read TGTGCCAGAAGCGATAGGGACAGGCCAGTCAATCAGCCCCAGCATTTT.

V gene TRBV19 combines with J gene TRBJ2-2, with D tentatively TRBD2 (5 bases). The CDR3 is made up of 12 amino acids. Germline CDR1 LNHDA, CDR2 SQIVND (reference sequence). Trimming took off 8 bases at V and 8 bases at J, with 12 bases between the two ends. In nucleotides, the CDR3 is TGTGCCAGTCAAAGCGGACCTGGGGAGCTGTTTTTT. Protein: CASQSGPGELFF.

This chain connects TRBV4-1 to TRBJ1-4; possibly TRBD1 for D (6 bases). V lost 4 bases and J 7 bases, leaving 16 bases between the germline ends. Germline V CDR1 and CDR2: MGHRA, YSYEKL. There are 15 residues in the CDR3. The CDR3 reads CASSPPPRGGEKLFF. CDR3 DNA sequence: TGCGCCAGCAGCCCCCCCCCGAGAGGGGGTGAAAAACTGTTTTTT.

This clone showed up just a few times. The rearrangement links TRBV6-4 to TRBJ2-1; maybe TRBD2 (6 bases). Trimming shortened V by 6 bases and J by 8 bases, and 17 bases separated the two germline ends. This CDR3 comprises 14 residues. In germline, CDR1 is MRHNA, CDR2 SNTAGT. CDR3 sequence: CASSRDFRGDEQFF. As DNA, the CDR3 is TGTGCCAGCAGCCGGGACTTTAGGGGAGATGAGCAGTTCTTC.

The chain links TRBV30 to TRBJ1-6, with 11 bases identical to TRBD1. Germline assignment: CDR1 GTSNPN and CDR2 SVGIG (reference sequence). V lost 4 bases to trimming and J lost 6 bases; unmatched junction nucleotides: 14. This CDR3 spans 18 amino acids. The CDR3 region is CAWTSGLGTGGFNSPLHF. In DNA form, the CDR3 reads TGTGCCTGGACCTCCGGTCTCGGGACAGGGGGTTTTAATTCACCCCTCCACTTT. The full variable domain, with the rest looked up from reference TRBV30 and TRBJ1-6, is SQTIHQWPATLVQPVGSPLSLECTVEGTSNPNLYWYRQAAGRGLQLLFYSVGIGQISSEVPQNLSASRPQDRQFILSSKKLLLSDSGFYLCAWTSGLGTGGFNSPLHFGNGTRLTVT.

The chain recombines TRBV2 with TRBJ2-6; the match to TRBD1 covers 12 bases. CDR3 length equals 20 residues. With 6 bases clipped from V and 2 bases from J, the junction kept 14 bases outside the gene matches. CDR1 is SNHLY and CDR2 is FYNNEI in the germline V gene. The CDR3 region has the DNA TGTGCCAGCAGCCCGCGGGGCCCGGGACAGGGGGCGGCTGGGGCCAACGTCCTGACTTTC. As protein: CASSPRGPGQGAAGANVLTF.

The V call is TRBV7-9, the J call TRBJ1-6, with a tentative D call TRBD1 (6 bases). The length of the CDR3 is 17 residues. CDR1 and CDR2 (germline): SEHNR, FQNEAQ (reference sequence). Trimming removed 5 bases from V and 8 bases from J, with 22 bases in between. In nucleotides, the CDR3 is TGTGCCAGCAGCCGATCCGGAACAGGGATGAGGGATTCACCCCTCCACTTT. Its translation is CASSRSGTGMRDSPLHF.